This T cell receptor beta chain appears in the sequencing data of a study of vaccination and CD4 T cells after COVID-19. Study context: Convalescent patients, SARS-CoV-2 positive by nasal swab PCR, comprised about 10 mild cases and one severe case. Blood was drawn a median roughly 79 days post second dose, range 14 to 241.

The assay that was used to sequence DNA from cultured CD4+ T cells was the Oncomine TCR Beta short-read assay. One entry per CDR3 protein results from TCRdb running MiXCR on the PCR reads. Of under 20,000 distinct CDR3 sequences listed, about 73% are singletons. CDR3 length: 13 residues. CDR1 is SNHLY and CDR2 is FYNNEI in the germline V gene. Trimming pared 7 bases from V and 1 base from J, leaving 11 bases between. In the case of this clonotype: Its specificity is not known.

Treatment noted: roughly 10-day PBMC culture with coronavirus spike peptide pools or control peptides (ViraFEST assay). The receptor was isolated from a human donor who had recovered from COVID-19. This chain connects TRBV2 to TRBJ2-7; D gene unclear. Material: CD4+ T cells from blood, cultured in vitro. The chain's CDR3 is CASIQVTSYEQYF. CDR3 nucleotide sequence: TGTGCCAGCATCCAGGTCACTTCCTACGAGCAGTACTTC.